A single sample gave rise to the 4 T cell receptor beta chains below, sequenced in a study of blood T cells in healthy people across ages. The use of a sample-barcoded 5' primer and a J-beta primer mix characterized a second PCR of 7 to 11 cycles. MiXCR, run by TCRdb on the 5' RACE reads, gives a single entry per CDR3 protein. The table lists about 1 million distinct CDR3 sequences, under 55% of them singletons, with 18% in the top ten. Sequencing was carried out using blood. These receptors came from a woman aged 55-70 years in good health.

This clonotype occurred a few times. The V gene is TRBV7-2, the J gene TRBJ2-5; possibly TRBD1 for D (5 bases). The J call may be wrong; the DNA end is better matched by TRBJ2-7. The CDR3 extends over 16 amino acids. CDR1 is SGHTA, CDR2 FQGNSA, per germline. CDR3 region: CASSLEAWSQGHEQYF. In nucleotides, the CDR3 is TGTGCCAGCAGCTTAGAGGCATGGAGTCAGGGCCACGAGCAGTACTTC.

This clonotype came up a few times. The chain carries TRBV12-5 and TRBJ2-1; tentative D call: TRBD2 (5 bases). Trimming shortened V by 7 bases and J by 3 bases, and 19 bases separated the two germline ends. CDR1 and CDR2 from the germline V gene are LGHNT and FRNRAP. This CDR3 region has 16 residues. The CDR3 sequence is CASANRLPEVYNEQFF. CDR3 DNA sequence: TGTGCTAGTGCCAATCGCCTGCCGGAGGTCTACAATGAGCAGTTCTTC.

CDR3 in amino acids: CSAGTSGSRQFF. The CDR3 DNA follows: TGCAGTGCTGGGACTAGCGGGAGCAGGCAGTTCTTC. V usage is TRBV20-1 and J usage is TRBJ2-1; 14 bases match TRBD2. Germline V gene lookup returns CDR1 DFQATT and CDR2 SNEGSKA (reference sequence). This CDR3 is built from 12 residues. V was clipped by 5 bases and J by 12 bases; unmatched bases: 3.

This chain uses TRBV12-5 with TRBJ2-5; D is perhaps TRBD2 (5 bases). Trimming stripped 7 bases from V and 11 bases from J, with 14 bases between. There are 11 residues in the CDR3. In germline, CDR1 is LGHNT, CDR2 FRNRAP. This CDR3 reads CASDEGNEQYF. As DNA, the CDR3 is TGTGCTAGTGATGAGGGAAATGAGCAGTACTTC.